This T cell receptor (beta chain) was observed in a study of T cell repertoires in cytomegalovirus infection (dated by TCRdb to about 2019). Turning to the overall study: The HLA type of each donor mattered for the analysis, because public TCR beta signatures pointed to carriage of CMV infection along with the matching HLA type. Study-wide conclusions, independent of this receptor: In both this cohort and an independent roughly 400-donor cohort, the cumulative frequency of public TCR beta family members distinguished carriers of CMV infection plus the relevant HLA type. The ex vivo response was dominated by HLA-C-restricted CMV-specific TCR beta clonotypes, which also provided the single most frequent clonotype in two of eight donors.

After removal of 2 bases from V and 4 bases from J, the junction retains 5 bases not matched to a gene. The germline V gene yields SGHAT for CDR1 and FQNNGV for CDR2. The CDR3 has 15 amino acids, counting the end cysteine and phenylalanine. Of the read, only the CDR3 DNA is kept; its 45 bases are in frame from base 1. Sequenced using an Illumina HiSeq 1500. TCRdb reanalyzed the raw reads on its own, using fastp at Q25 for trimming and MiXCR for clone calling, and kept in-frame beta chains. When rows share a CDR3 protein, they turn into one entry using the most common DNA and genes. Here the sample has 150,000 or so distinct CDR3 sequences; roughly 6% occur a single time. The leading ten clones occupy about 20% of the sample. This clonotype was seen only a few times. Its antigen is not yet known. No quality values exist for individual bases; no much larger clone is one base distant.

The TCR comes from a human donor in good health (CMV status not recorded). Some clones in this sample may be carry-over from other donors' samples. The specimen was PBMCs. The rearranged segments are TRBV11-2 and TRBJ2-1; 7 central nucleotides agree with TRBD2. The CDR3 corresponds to CASSLILRGYNEQFF. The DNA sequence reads TGTGCCAGCAGCTTAATCCTGCGGGGGTACAATGAGCAGTTCTTC. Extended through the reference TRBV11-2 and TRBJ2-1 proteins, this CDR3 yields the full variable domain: EAGVAQSPRYKIIEKRQSVAFWCNPISGHATLYWYQQILGQGPKLLIQFQNNGVVDDSQLPKDRFSAERLKGVDSTLKIQPAKLEDSAVYLCASSLILRGYNEQFFGPGTRLTVL.